Here is one TCR beta chain with its context. These data belong to a study of PD-L1 blockade in urothelial cancer. Study context: Blood was analyzed 3 weeks (second dose) and 6 weeks after treatment start.

This CDR3 contains 15 residues. Germline values: CDR1 KGHSH, CDR2 LQKENI. Trimming pared 6 bases from V and 5 bases from J, leaving 19 bases between. Documented time point: peripheral blood 6 weeks after treatment start. Locally advanced or metastatic urothelial carcinoma affected the patients. Synthetic templates analogous to TCR were spiked into all PCRs individually. Libraries were prepared by immunoSEQ multiplex PCR; TCRdb keeps only in-frame clonotypes and omits some of them. The data show approximately 44,000 clones, about 90% seen once. The material sequenced was PBMCs, taken around atezolizumab (anti-PD-L1) treatment. The chain joins TRBV18 to TRBJ1-1; TRBD1 is a possible D gene (6 bases). This receptor was taken from a man between 65 and 85 years old with urothelial cancer. In DNA, the CDR3 is TGTGCCAGCTCTCCCCAACAGGGTGCCGGGACTGAAGCTTTCTTT. Protein product: CASSPQQGAGTEAFF.